This entry lists 24 T cell receptor beta chains sequenced from one sample in a study of shared clonotypes between healthy human individuals. Clones were sequenced by immunoSEQ multiplex PCR, and TCRdb holds only the in-frame ones, with some missing. The profile covers around 700,000 clones, with 73% appearing a single time and around 2% taken by the ten largest. The source material was memory CD4+ T cells sorted from blood. Specified subset: CD45RA-negative fraction. The receptors were sampled from a woman in her 30s in good health.

This clone was seen only a few times. Other DNA sequences in this sample translate to the same CDR3. CDR3 protein: CASSLEGLSNQPQHF. CDR3 sequence (DNA): TGCGCCAGCAGCTTGGAAGGGCTCAGCAATCAGCCCCAGCATTTT. The V call is TRBV5-1, the J call TRBJ1-5; D is uncertain. The CDR3 runs 15 residues. V was shortened by 0 bases and J by 1 base, with 8 bases between the two germline ends. Germline V CDR1 and CDR2: SGHRS, YFSETQ.

The rearrangement uses TRBV15 and TRBJ2-5; 9 bases agree with TRBD1. The CDR3 has 14 amino acids. V was clipped by 4 bases and J by 5 bases; unmatched bases: 5. CDR1 and CDR2 (germline): LNHNV, YYDKDF (reference sequence). CDR3 in amino acids: CATSKRDRAETQYF. For the CDR3, the DNA is TGTGCCACCAGCAAAAGGGACAGGGCGGAGACCCAGTACTTC.

The chain employs TRBV21-1 and TRBJ1-4; the table calls TRBD1, which could not be checked here. TRBV21-1 is described as a pseudogene. The CDR3 is made up of 15 amino acids. The CDR3 DNA reads TGTGCCAGCAGCAAAGAGGGCAGGGGGTTTGAAAAACTGTTTTTT. Encoded protein: CASSKEGRGFEKLFF.

CDR3 loop: CASSERGLAANEQFF. The CDR3 DNA is TGTGCCAGCAGTGAAAGGGGACTAGCGGCTAATGAGCAGTTCTTC. The chain has TRBV6-1 and TRBJ2-1, with TRBD2 matching over 11 bases. Unmatched junction bases numbered 4, after V lost 2 bases and J lost 7 bases. CDR1 MNHNS and CDR2 SASEGT come from the germline V gene. This CDR3 comprises 15 residues.

This clone was seen more than once but under ten times. This chain uses TRBV2 with TRBJ2-4, with 7 bases lining up with TRBD2. The junction had 4 bases not matched to a gene; V was cut back by 8 bases and J by 0 bases. CDR1 and CDR2 (germline): SNHLY, FYNNEI. The CDR3 contains 14 residues. The CDR3 region has the DNA TGTGCCAGCGGGGAGGGCGGAGCCAAAAACATTCAGTACTTC. The encoded protein is CASGEGGAKNIQYF.

The chain uses TRBV5-1 and TRBJ2-2; no clear D. From germline, CDR1 is SGHRS and CDR2 YFSETQ. The CDR3 sequence is 14 residues long. V lost 2 bases and J 4 bases, leaving 9 bases between the germline ends. The DNA of the CDR3 is TGCGCCAGCAGCTTTAAGGAGAGCACCGGGGAGCTGTTTTTT. Encoded protein: CASSFKESTGELFF.

V and J are TRBV19 and TRBJ2-3, with a tentative D call TRBD2 (6 bases). The V gene lost 6 bases and the J gene lost 2 bases, with 9 bases spanning the gap. The CDR3 length is 13 residues. CDR1 and CDR2 (germline): LNHDA, SQIVND (reference sequence). The CDR3 nucleotides are TGTGCCAGTAGGCTAGCGAACACAGATACGCAGTATTTT. It encodes CASRLANTDTQYF. Using reference TRBV19 and TRBJ2-3 for the parts outside the CDR3, the full variable domain is DGGITQSPKYLFRKEGQNVTLSCEQNLNHDAMYWYRQDPGQGLRLIYYSQIVNDFQKGDIAEGYSVSREKKESFPLTVTSAQKNPTAFYLCASRLANTDTQYFGPGTRLTVL.

V gene TRBV5-4 combines with J gene TRBJ2-2, with 11 bases identical to TRBD2. CDR3 size: 17 residues. From germline, CDR1 is SGHNT and CDR2 YYREEE (reference sequence). The V segment lost 4 bases and the J segment 5 bases; nucleotides outside the gene matches: 10. The CDR3 loop reads CASSLFILAGDTGELFF. The CDR3 DNA reads TGTGCCAGCAGCCTGTTCATACTAGCGGGAGATACCGGGGAGCTGTTTTTT.

Worth noting for this clone: The same CDR3 can be traced to other DNA sequences in this sample. The chain uses TRBV6-1 and TRBJ1-2; 8 bases are a match to TRBD1. The CDR3 loop spans 13 amino acids. The V segment lost 3 bases and the J segment 8 bases; nucleotides outside the gene matches: 5. The germline V gene has CDR1 MNHNS and CDR2 SASEGT. CDR3: CASSDQGARGYTF. The CDR3 region has the DNA TGTGCCAGCAGTGACCAGGGGGCACGGGGCTACACCTTC.

The chain has TRBV7-9 and TRBJ1-5; D call uncertain. The CDR3 runs to 17 residues. Germline-derived CDR1 and CDR2 are SEHNR and FQNEAQ (reference sequence). CDR3 residues: CAAPVRQIKNSNQPQHF. The CDR3, as DNA: TGTGCTGCACCCGTCAGGCAGATTAAAAATAGCAATCAGCCCCAGCATTTT.

This clone was counted a single time. This sequence joins TRBV15 and TRBJ2-6; weak D call: TRBD2 (6 bases). With 4 bases removed from V and 0 bases from J, the gap between germline ends came to 19 bases. The CDR3 spans 19 residues. CDR1 is LNHNV, CDR2 YYDKDF, per germline (reference sequence). Here the CDR3 DNA reads TGTGCCACCAGCACCCCACGGAGGGGTCGAACCTCTGGGGCCAACGTCCTGACTTTC. This gives the protein CATSTPRRGRTSGANVLTF. The whole variable domain, remainder taken from reference TRBV15 and TRBJ2-6, is DAMVIQNPRYQVTQFGKPVTLSCSQTLNHNVMYWYQQKSSQAPKLLFHYYDKDFNNEADTPDNFQSRRPNTSFCFLDIRSPGLGDTAMYLCATSTPRRGRTSGANVLTFGAGSRLTVL.

The V and J genes are TRBV7-9 and TRBJ2-3, with D possibly matching TRBD2 (6 bases). Trimming removed 5 bases from V and 4 bases from J, with 16 bases in between. The CDR3 length is 15 residues. Per germline, CDR1 SEHNR and CDR2 FQNEAQ (reference sequence). The CDR3 DNA reads as TGTGCCAGCAGCACGTCGGTGGCTAGCGCAGATACGCAGTATTTT. It codes for CASSTSVASADTQYF.

Judged by abundance, this clone is medium-sized. V and J are TRBV11-2 and TRBJ2-1, with D perhaps matching TRBD1 (5 bases). Per the germline V gene, CDR1 is SGHAT and CDR2 is FQNNGV. There are 15 residues in the CDR3. V was cut by 1 base and J by 7 bases, with 14 bases left in between. This CDR3 is CASSLGRRQGNEQFF. In nucleotides, the CDR3 is TGTGCCAGCAGCTTAGGCCGACGTCAGGGAAATGAGCAGTTCTTC.

This clone came up once. The V and J genes are TRBV2 and TRBJ2-7; tentative D call: TRBD2 (6 bases). Germline V gene data show CDR1 as SNHLY and CDR2 as FYNNEI. The CDR3 is 13 residues long. V gave up 7 bases and J gave up 6 bases, with 16 bases separating them. In DNA, the CDR3 is TGTGCCAGCAAAAAAGAGTGGGGGGTCGAGCAGTACTTC. Amino acids: CASKKEWGVEQYF.

On this clone itself: The sample contains more than one DNA sequence encoding this CDR3. CDR3 residues: CASSLVTNTQYF. The CDR3 bases are TGTGCCAGCAGCTTAGTGACCAATACGCAGTATTTT. The J gene is TRBJ2-3, the V gene TRBV11-2; D unresolved. Germline assignment: CDR1 SGHAT and CDR2 FQNNGV. V lost 1 base and J lost 7, with 6 bases in between. CDR3 size: 12 residues.

The chain links TRBV5-1 to TRBJ2-2; D is unclear. V was pared by 0 bases and J by 0 bases, with 9 bases between. From germline, CDR1 is SGHRS and CDR2 YFSETQ. This CDR3 contains 16 residues. This CDR3 reads CASSLGPNSNTGELFF. As DNA, the CDR3 is TGCGCCAGCAGCTTGGGCCCCAACTCGAACACCGGGGAGCTGTTTTTT.

This clone has just one count. V usage is TRBV6-4 and J usage is TRBJ1-1; D not certain. Germline CDR1 reads MRHNA; CDR2 reads SNTAGT. The V end was cut by 6 bases, the J end by 1 base, with 12 bases between. The CDR3 is 14 residues long. DNA of the CDR3: TGTGCCAGCAGAAGCGGCCCAGAGAACACTGAAGCTTTCTTT. It codes for CASRSGPENTEAFF.

V is TRBV30 and J is TRBJ1-1, with a tentative D call TRBD1 (5 bases). Germline lookup yields CDR1 GTSNPN and CDR2 SVGIG (reference sequence). Trimming removed 4 bases at V and 1 base at J, with 13 bases between. The CDR3 covers 14 residues. CDR3 coding DNA: TGTGCCTGGACCCGACAGACTTCGAACACTGAAGCTTTCTTT. Its translation is CAWTRQTSNTEAFF.

The chain combines TRBV19 with TRBJ2-3; D gene uncertain. The CDR3 has 16 amino acids. Trimming left V 0 bases short and J 4 bases short, with 14 bases between. Germline CDR1 is LNHDA and CDR2 is SQIVND (reference sequence). For the CDR3, the DNA is TGTGCCAGTAGTATAGATCTGGAGTCCCTCGCAGATACGCAGTATTTT. It codes for CASSIDLESLADTQYF.

This clone showed up just a few times. At the DNA level, this CDR3 is encoded by other sequences in the same sample as well. Written as DNA, the CDR3 is TGTGCCAGCAGCTCGGACAGGGAAGGCGAGCAGTACTTC. It is translated as CASSSDREGEQYF. The chain links TRBV7-7 to TRBJ2-7, with 8 nucleotides matching TRBD1. Germline CDR1 SSHAT, CDR2 FNYEAQ (reference sequence). The ends lost 4 bases at V and 6 bases at J; junction bases unmatched: 5. CDR3 length: 13 amino acids. The full variable domain, in which reference TRBV7-7 and TRBJ2-7 provide the parts outside the CDR3, is GAGVSQSPRYKVTKRGQDVTLRCDPISSHATLYWYQQALGQGPEFLTYFNYEAQPDKSGLPSDRFSAERPEGSISTLTIQRTEQRDSAMYRCASSSDREGEQYFGPGTRLTVT.

The chain couples TRBV28 to TRBJ2-3; no clear D. CDR3 length equals 17 residues. V was pared by 3 bases and J by 1 base, with 17 bases between. The germline V gene encodes CDR1 MDHEN and CDR2 SYDVKM. The CDR3 DNA reads as TGTGCCAGCAGTTTCTTTCACGTCCACCAGCGCACAGATACGCAGTATTTT. Translated, it gives CASSFFHVHQRTDTQYF.

The sample holds many counts of this clone. The V and J genes are TRBV5-1 and TRBJ1-1, with D perhaps matching TRBD1 (6 bases). The CDR3 has 14 amino acids. CDR1 SGHRS and CDR2 YFSETQ come from the germline V gene. Trimming took off 2 bases at V and 5 bases at J, with 13 bases between the two ends. CDR3 loop: CASSFSPGETEAFF. CDR3 sequence (DNA): TGCGCCAGCAGCTTTTCCCCAGGGGAGACTGAAGCTTTCTTT. Supplemented by reference TRBV5-1 and TRBJ1-1, the full variable domain reads KAGVTQTPRYLIKTRGQQVTLSCSPISGHRSVSWYQQTPGQGLQFLFEYFSETQRNKGNFPGRFSGRQFSNSRSEMNVSTLELGDSALYLCASSFSPGETEAFFGQGTRLTVV.

This sequence joins TRBV13 and TRBJ2-1, with TRBD2 matching over 9 bases. J lost 2 bases, V lost 5 bases, and 7 bases had no gene match. This CDR3 has 16 amino acids. Germline CDR1 PRHDT, CDR2 FYEKMQ (reference sequence). This chain's CDR3 is CASSVVSGRTYNEQFF. The CDR3 region has the DNA TGTGCCAGCAGCGTGGTTAGCGGGAGAACCTACAATGAGCAGTTCTTC.

The chain has TRBV28 and TRBJ2-1; 8 nucleotides align to TRBD2. From germline, CDR1 is MDHEN and CDR2 SYDVKM. The CDR3 covers 15 residues. After removal of 7 bases from V and 3 bases from J, the junction contained 8 bases not matched to a gene. The DNA of the CDR3 is TGTGCCAGCACCCCGGGGGGGGTGGACTACAATGAGCAGTTCTTC. It translates to CASTPGGVDYNEQFF.